The 9 T cell receptor beta chains listed next were all sequenced from one sample in a study of response to subunit inactivated influenza vaccine. TCRdb re-derived calls from the RT-PCR reads in MiXCR, one entry per CDR3 protein. The sample includes fewer than 800,000 distinct CDR3 sequences, about a sixth seen only once; the top ten take approximately 10%. The sample here was PBMCs from blood, taken about 13 days after vaccination. Receptor source: a middle-aged man who received an inactivated influenza vaccine.

This clonotype came up a few times. V gene TRBV2 combines with J gene TRBJ1-2; TRBD1 agrees at 7 bases. Germline V gene sequence: CDR1 SNHLY, CDR2 FYNNEI. The trim removed 4 bases at V and 4 bases at J, leaving 6 bases unmatched. This CDR3 has 14 amino acids. The CDR3 spells CASSGQGQGYGYTF. CDR3 coding DNA: TGTGCCAGCAGTGGACAGGGACAAGGCTATGGCTACACCTTC.

This clonotype was observed a handful of times. The chain carries TRBV5-1 and TRBJ2-1, with 7 bases matching TRBD2. From germline, CDR1 is SGHRS and CDR2 YFSETQ. This CDR3 comprises 14 residues. V was clipped by 2 bases and J by 10 bases; unmatched bases: 9. The CDR3 nucleotides are TGCGCCAGCAGCTTAGCGGGACTCCATCCGGAGCAGTTCTTC. Its translation: CASSLAGLHPEQFF.

This clonotype was counted a few times. The chain links TRBV7-2 to TRBJ2-3, with D unresolved. V was cut by 2 bases and J by 1 base, with 10 bases left in between. Germline V gives CDR1 SGHTA, CDR2 FQGNSA. The CDR3 is 15 residues long. The CDR3 DNA sequence: TGTGCCAGCAGCTTACTCGGCCGACGCACAGATACGCAGTATTTT. This sequence encodes CASSLLGRRTDTQYF.

Concerning this clonotype: A junction end diverges from the germline sequence, so it may reflect a read error. The genes are TRBV5-6 and TRBJ2-2, with D maybe TRBD2 (5 bases). Germline V gene sequence: CDR1 SGHDT, CDR2 YYEEEE. The CDR3 sequence is 16 residues long. The CDR3 bases are TGCGCCAGCAGCTTGGCGGTTCGGGGGAACACCGGGGAGCTGTTTTTT. This encodes CASSLAVRGNTGELFF.

In its sample, this clonotype was seen a few times. The chain uses TRBV27 and TRBJ2-1; 9 nucleotides line up with TRBD1. Germline assignment: CDR1 MNHEY and CDR2 SMNVEV (reference sequence). The CDR3 has 15 residues. V dropped 1 base and J dropped 6; count of bases not matched to a gene: 4. The CDR3 is CASSLFGTGFNEQFF. The DNA of the CDR3 is TGTGCCAGCAGTTTATTTGGGACAGGGTTCAATGAGCAGTTCTTC.

The V and J genes are TRBV20-1 and TRBJ2-4; 9 bases align to TRBD2. Germline V gene lookup returns CDR1 DFQATT and CDR2 SNEGSKA (reference sequence). The CDR3 is 17 residues long. After removal of 0 bases from V and 5 bases from J, the junction contained 11 bases not matched to a gene. The CDR3 DNA reads TGCAGTGCTAGAGATTTACTGGGCGGGGGGGTAGAAAACATTCAGTACTTC. Residues: CSARDLLGGGVENIQYF.

This clonotype has a handful of counts. This chain connects TRBV2 to TRBJ2-7; maybe TRBD1 (6 bases). V lost 2 bases, J lost 7 bases, and 21 bases lay in between. Germline V gives CDR1 SNHLY, CDR2 FYNNEI. This CDR3 is 16 amino acids long. The CDR3 nucleotides read TGTGCCAGCAGTGAACGGGTGTGGGGGCAGAAGAAGGAGCAGTACTTC. Amino acid sequence: CASSERVWGQKKEQYF.

This clonotype turned up a few times. The chain uses TRBV15 and TRBJ2-1; 7 bases match TRBD2. The CDR3 contains 16 residues. Germline V gives CDR1 LNHNV, CDR2 YYDKDF (reference sequence). Unmatched junction bases numbered 12, after V lost 5 bases and J lost 5 bases. CDR3 loop: CATSSQGSGPHNEQFF. DNA of the CDR3: TGTGCCACCAGCTCCCAGGGTAGCGGGCCCCACAATGAGCAGTTCTTC.

This clonotype was seen a handful of times. V and J are TRBV5-1 and TRBJ1-3, with D perhaps TRBD1 (5 bases). V was cut by 1 base and J by 0 bases, with 8 bases left in between. The CDR3 consists of 15 residues. The germline V gene has CDR1 SGHRS and CDR2 YFSETQ. DNA for the CDR3: TGCGCCAGCAGCTTGATGGGGGTCTCTGGAAACACCATATATTTT. Translated: CASSLMGVSGNTIYF.